The sequence of this T cell receptor beta chain was determined in a study of T cells in Graves' hyperthyroidism and ophthalmopathy. RNA transcripts were the template for amplifying TCR beta CDR3 regions. The HTBI set primed first-round TCR CDR3 RT-PCR. TCRdb ran MiXCR on the multiplex PCR reads and lists one entry per CDR3 protein. There are about 600,000 distinct CDR3 sequences in the sample; about 15% occur only once, and approximately 13% lies in the top ten. The length of the CDR3 is 14 residues. The germline V gene has CDR1 SQVTM and CDR2 ANQGSEA. Trimming removed 7 bases at V and 9 bases at J, with 22 bases between.

Source material: blood. J is TRBJ2-1 and V is TRBV29-1; D might be TRBD2 (6 bases). The source is a woman in her forties or fifties with Graves' ophthalmopathy. The CDR3 loop reads CSGAGLPRGGEQFF. The CDR3, as DNA: TGCAGCGGGGCGGGACTCCCGAGGGGTGGTGAGCAGTTCTTC.